This TCR beta chain was sequenced for a study of T cell responses to AZD1222 COVID-19 vaccine. The assay was immunoSEQ multiplex PCR, and TCRdb's table has in-frame clones only and misses some. The table includes 150,000 or so clones, over 70% detected once. This clone appeared once. The sequencing here drew on peripheral blood, taken 28 days after the second AZD1222 dose. The TCR comes from an adult who received the AZD1222 COVID-19 vaccine.

This CDR3 is CASSQDLSIAGTQYF. CDR3 in DNA: TGCGCCAGCAGCCAAGATCTTAGCATAGCGGGGACGCAGTATTTT. The chain employs TRBV4-3 and TRBJ2-3; TRBD2 aligns across 8 bases. The CDR3 is made up of 15 amino acids. Trimming at V came to 0 bases and at J to 9 bases, leaving 8 bases not matched to a gene. Germline CDR1 LGHNA, CDR2 YSLEER.